This TCR beta chain was retrieved from a study of blood T cell repertoires in COVID-19. Study-wide context: PBMCs, B-cell-depleted T cells, or T cells were the source of the cDNA or gDNA that made up the material.

In the original analysis: Nucleated cell number was recorded as an estimate derived from reference gene primer amplification. The data were produced by immunoSEQ multiplex PCR, yet TCRdb's version contains in-frame clones alone and is incomplete. That table supplies the V and J calls and clone size; D and trimming were determined from the DNA. The top ten clones hold approximately 3.1% of a sample with 200,000 to 250,000 clones, 86% of them seen once. CDR1 LGHNA and CDR2 YSLEER come from the germline V gene. The V end lost 1 base, the J end lost 6 bases, and 19 bases lay between the germline ends. The CDR3 is 16 residues long.

The chain couples TRBV4-3 to TRBJ2-7; the D gene is possibly TRBD1 (6 bases). The clonotype was recovered from a woman in her forties or fifties in a cohort exposed to, infected with or recovered from COVID-19 (not recorded which). Sequencing was performed on PBMCs or T cells enriched from blood (not recorded which). The CDR3 DNA reads as TGCGCCAGCAGCCAAGGCCCAGGGGATTCCAGTCCCGAGCAGTACTTC. Its translation: CASSQGPGDSSPEQYF.